Presented here are 30 T cell receptor beta chains from one specimen sequenced in a study of blood T cell repertoires in COVID-19. Measured with immunoSEQ multiplex PCR; TCRdb has only the in-frame clones, and not every one. The sample contains more than 110,000 clones, approximately 81% of which appear only once. The sequenced material came from PBMCs or T cells enriched from blood (not recorded which). The receptors come from a man aged 35 to 55 with acute COVID-19.

This chain joins TRBV6-6 and TRBJ2-2; D is possibly TRBD2 (7 bases). Germline CDR1 is MNHNY and CDR2 is SVGAGI (reference sequence). V was trimmed by 5 bases and J by 5 bases, leaving 18 bases between them. The CDR3 runs to 16 residues. Here the CDR3 reads CASSRINREGTGELFF. The CDR3 region has the DNA TGTGCCAGCAGTCGCATAAACAGGGAGGGGACCGGGGAGCTGTTTTTT.

Note on this clone: One end of the junction varies from germline; a read error may be responsible. The CDR3 DNA follows: TGTGCCGGGAGTCCCCTCTCCTATAATTCACCCCTCCACTTT. This gives the protein CAGSPLSYNSPLHF. The J gene is TRBJ1-6, the V gene TRBV30; D remains unclear. This CDR3 has 14 residues. Germline CDR1 GTSNPN, CDR2 SVGIG (reference sequence). Based on the CDR3 plus reference TRBV30 and TRBJ1-6, the full variable domain is SQTIHQWPATLVQPVGSPLSLECTVEGTSNPNLYWYRQAAGRGLQLLFYSVGIGQISSEVPQNLSASRPQDRQFILSSKKLLLSDSGFYLCAGSPLSYNSPLHFGNGTRLTVT.

The chain joins TRBV7-2 to TRBJ1-2, with 11 bases identical to TRBD1. Trimming removed 5 bases from V and 4 bases from J; junction bases left unmatched: 12. This CDR3 is built from 17 residues. CDR1 SGHTA and CDR2 FQGNSA come from the germline V gene. As DNA, the CDR3 is TGTGCCAGCAGCCTCGGACAGGGGGCCTCTGGGACCTATGGCTACACCTTC. Encoded protein: CASSLGQGASGTYGYTF.

This clone was seen a single time. This CDR3 reads CASSLALDARETQYF. CDR3 coding DNA: TGCGCCAGCAGCTTGGCTCTTGACGCGCGGGAGACCCAGTACTTC. This chain connects TRBV5-1 to TRBJ2-5; no clear D gene. V shed 0 bases and J shed 5 bases, with 14 bases lying between them. Germline CDR1 is SGHRS and CDR2 is YFSETQ. CDR3 length: 15 amino acids.

The rearrangement joins TRBV24-1 to TRBJ2-1, with TRBD2 matching over 13 bases. J was trimmed by 8 bases and V by 0 bases; bases with no gene match: 0. The CDR3 is made up of 15 amino acids. CDR1 KGHDR and CDR2 SFDVKD come from the germline V gene. CDR3 loop: CATSDLGTSGDEQFF. The CDR3 region has the DNA TGTGCCACCAGTGATTTGGGGACTAGCGGGGATGAGCAGTTCTTC.

V gene TRBV29-1 combines with J gene TRBJ2-2; no definite D call. Germline CDR1 is SQVTM and CDR2 is ANQGSEA. V lost 6 bases and J 4 bases, leaving 21 bases between the germline ends. This CDR3 is built from 16 residues. The CDR3 loop reads CSVELLSFGGTGELFF. The CDR3, as DNA: TGCAGCGTCGAACTTTTGAGCTTTGGTGGCACCGGGGAGCTGTTTTTT.

The J gene is TRBJ2-3, the V gene TRBV24-1, with TRBD2 as a possible D gene (5 bases). This CDR3 comprises 16 residues. CDR1 is KGHDR, CDR2 SFDVKD, per germline. The V gene lost 1 base and the J gene lost 3 bases, with 13 bases spanning the gap. The CDR3 spells CATSDFSGIKTDTQYF. CDR3 DNA: TGTGCCACCAGTGATTTTTCCGGGATTAAGACAGATACGCAGTATTTT.

The chain employs TRBV18 and TRBJ2-1; 7 nucleotides line up with TRBD2. After removal of 5 bases from V and 0 bases from J, the junction contained 4 bases not matched to a gene. The CDR3 totals 15 residues. Germline V lookup: CDR1 KGHSH, CDR2 LQKENI. CDR3 loop: CASSLGTTSYNEQFF. The CDR3 DNA reads as TGTGCCAGCTCATTGGGGACTACCTCCTACAATGAGCAGTTCTTC. Complete variable domain (other parts from reference TRBV18 and TRBJ2-1): NAGVMQNPRHLVRRRGQEARLRCSPMKGHSHVYWYRQLPEEGLKFMVYLQKENIIDESGMPKERFSAEFPKEGPSILRIQQVVRGDSAAYFCASSLGTTSYNEQFFGPGTRLTVL.

V usage is TRBV28 and J usage is TRBJ2-2, with TRBD1 identical over 7 bases. The V segment lost 6 bases and the J segment 0 bases; nucleotides outside the gene matches: 7. The CDR3 extends over 16 amino acids. CDR1 and CDR2 (germline): MDHEN, SYDVKM. CDR3 sequence (DNA): TGTGCCAGCAGCTTTGATGGGACAGCGAACACCGGGGAGCTGTTTTTT. This gives the protein CASSFDGTANTGELFF.

This chain uses TRBV7-8 with TRBJ1-1, with a tentative D call TRBD1 (5 bases). Germline loops: CDR1 SGHVS, CDR2 FQNEAQ. V lost 0 bases, J lost 1 base, and 12 bases lay in between. CDR3 size: 16 residues. The CDR3 here is CASSLALVRENTEAFF. CDR3 sequence (DNA): TGTGCCAGCAGCTTAGCGCTGGTCAGGGAGAACACTGAAGCTTTCTTT.

This clone appeared a single time. This chain joins TRBV4-3 and TRBJ2-1; the D gene is possibly TRBD2 (6 bases). The CDR3 runs to 17 residues. Germline V CDR1 and CDR2: LGHNA, YSLEER. V dropped 0 bases and J dropped 6 bases, with 18 bases sitting between them. The CDR3 loop reads CASSQDAAPGGFNEQFF. The CDR3 DNA sequence: TGCGCCAGCAGCCAAGATGCGGCCCCCGGGGGTTTCAATGAGCAGTTCTTC.

The chain couples TRBV5-1 to TRBJ2-3; D ambiguous. The CDR3 runs to 12 residues. Deletions cut 2 bases from V and 10 bases from J, with 11 bases between. Germline CDR1 is SGHRS and CDR2 is YFSETQ. The CDR3 reads CASSFRSEAQYF. CDR3 nucleotide sequence: TGCGCCAGCAGCTTTCGGAGTGAGGCGCAGTATTTT.

V gene TRBV6-5 combines with J gene TRBJ1-2, with 8 bases matching TRBD1. CDR1 and CDR2 (germline): MNHEY, SVGAGI. CDR3 length: 15 amino acids. The V segment lost 6 bases and the J segment 3 bases; nucleotides outside the gene matches: 9. The CDR3 region has the DNA TGTGCCAGCAGAATGGTGACAGGGGCTTACTATGGCTACACCTTC. Its protein is CASRMVTGAYYGYTF.

The chain links TRBV5-1 to TRBJ1-2, with TRBD1 identical over 8 bases. Germline trimming cut 0 bases from V and 5 bases from J; bases unmatched to any gene: 9. Per the germline V gene, CDR1 is SGHRS and CDR2 is YFSETQ. This CDR3 is built from 16 residues. The CDR3 reads CASSLERGQEGYGYTF. The CDR3 bases are TGCGCCAGCAGCTTGGAAAGGGGACAGGAGGGATATGGCTACACCTTC. The full variable domain, with the rest looked up from reference TRBV5-1 and TRBJ1-2, is KAGVTQTPRYLIKTRGQQVTLSCSPISGHRSVSWYQQTPGQGLQFLFEYFSETQRNKGNFPGRFSGRQFSNSRSEMNVSTLELGDSALYLCASSLERGQEGYGYTFGSGTRLTVV.

J is TRBJ2-3 and V is TRBV24-1, with no clear D. Trimming removed 3 bases from V and 4 bases from J, with 4 bases in between. Per germline, CDR1 KGHDR and CDR2 SFDVKD. The CDR3 loop spans 12 amino acids. CDR3: CATSDGPDTQYF. The CDR3 nucleotides read TGTGCCACCAGTGATGGCCCAGATACGCAGTATTTT.

This chain connects TRBV25-1 to TRBJ1-4; TRBD1 agrees at 7 bases. V lost 2 bases, J lost 0 bases, and 3 bases stayed unmatched. This CDR3 is 16 amino acids long. Germline loops: CDR1 MGHDK, CDR2 SYGVNS. The CDR3: CASSEGGGPTNEKLFF. The CDR3 DNA follows: TGTGCCAGCAGTGAAGGAGGGGGCCCAACTAATGAAAAACTGTTTTTT.

The V call is TRBV12-3 or TRBV12-4, the J call TRBJ1-1; a possible D gene is TRBD1 (6 bases). V was trimmed by 2 bases and J by 9 bases, leaving 13 bases between them. The CDR3 sequence is 13 residues long. In DNA form, the CDR3 reads TGTGCCAGCAGTTTATGGACAGAGGCCCAAGCTTTCTTT. Translation gives CASSLWTEAQAFF.

This clone was seen a handful of times. The V gene is TRBV5-1, the J gene TRBJ2-1, with 10 bases fitting TRBD1. Germline V gene data show CDR1 as SGHRS and CDR2 as YFSETQ. The CDR3 has 15 residues. With 3 bases clipped from V and 6 bases from J, the junction kept 6 bases outside the gene matches. In DNA, the CDR3 is TGCGCCAGCAGCTCGACAGGGGGCTGGGTCAATGAGCAGTTCTTC. Encoded protein: CASSSTGGWVNEQFF. The variable domain in full, completed from reference TRBV5-1 and TRBJ2-1, reads KAGVTQTPRYLIKTRGQQVTLSCSPISGHRSVSWYQQTPGQGLQFLFEYFSETQRNKGNFPGRFSGRQFSNSRSEMNVSTLELGDSALYLCASSSTGGWVNEQFFGPGTRLTVL.

The CDR3 sequence is CASSLAPDTEAFF. Written as DNA, the CDR3 is TGTGCCAGCAGCTTGGCTCCCGACACTGAAGCTTTCTTT. This chain uses TRBV5-6 with TRBJ1-1; no reliable D call. With 0 bases removed from V and 3 bases from J, the gap between germline ends came to 6 bases. Germline V lookup: CDR1 SGHDT, CDR2 YYEEEE. There are 13 residues in the CDR3.

This clone was counted a single time. The chain joins TRBV7-8 to TRBJ1-1; D gene ambiguous. CDR3 length equals 16 residues. V lost 5 bases, J lost 1 base, and 17 bases lay in between. Looked up from germline, CDR1 is SGHVS and CDR2 is FQNEAQ. The CDR3 reads CASSLFGRATNTEAFF. Here the CDR3 DNA reads TGTGCCAGCAGCCTTTTTGGGAGGGCTACGAACACTGAAGCTTTCTTT.

The chain has TRBV5-1 and TRBJ1-1; D is unclear. There are 13 residues in the CDR3. The V gene lost 6 bases and the J gene lost 2 bases, with 11 bases spanning the gap. CDR1 and CDR2 (germline): SGHRS, YFSETQ. The CDR3 sequence is CASKGEENTEAFF. CDR3 bases: TGCGCCAGCAAGGGAGAAGAAAACACTGAAGCTTTCTTT.

This chain joins TRBV6-5 and TRBJ2-5; D might be TRBD2 (7 bases). This CDR3 is built from 15 residues. The V and J ends lost 4 bases and 6 bases respectively, with 18 bases between them. CDR1 and CDR2 (germline): MNHEY, SVGAGI. The CDR3 DNA sequence: TGTGCCAGCAGTTGGACGGGGGGCTCCCGGCAGACCCAGTACTTC. Protein sequence: CASSWTGGSRQTQYF.

This clone was recorded once. V gene TRBV28 combines with J gene TRBJ1-6; 9 bases map to TRBD1. From germline, CDR1 is MDHEN and CDR2 SYDVKM. V was pared by 6 bases and J by 8 bases, with 8 bases of the junction left unmatched. The CDR3 is 15 residues long. The CDR3 DNA follows: TGTGCCAGCAGGGGGCGGGACAGGGTATATTCACCCCTCCACTTT. Translating gives CASRGRDRVYSPLHF.

The rearrangement joins TRBV4-1 to TRBJ1-2; D not certain. This CDR3 has 14 amino acids. Germline values: CDR1 MGHRA, CDR2 YSYEKL. Between the trimmed V and J ends, which lost 1 base and 8 bases, there was a span of 14 bases. The CDR3 nucleotides read TGCGCCAGCAGCCAAGTAGAGGTTAAGACGGGCTACACCTTC. Translation: CASSQVEVKTGYTF.

The genes are TRBV29-1 and TRBJ1-1; 9 nucleotides match TRBD1. J gave up 3 bases and V 7 bases, and 9 bases lay outside the gene matches. This CDR3 contains 14 residues. The germline gives CDR1 SQVTM, CDR2 ANQGSEA. CDR3 residues: CSAGGRTGDTEAFF. CDR3 nucleotide sequence: TGCAGCGCCGGGGGTAGGACAGGGGACACTGAAGCTTTCTTT.

The chain uses TRBV4-1 and TRBJ1-1; TRBD1 might be the D (5 bases). From germline, CDR1 is MGHRA and CDR2 YSYEKL. This CDR3 region has 14 residues. Trimming left V 0 bases short and J 6 bases short, with 11 bases between. The CDR3 DNA is TGCGCCAGCAGCCAAGATCCCAGGGAGGCTGAAGCTTTCTTT. This sequence encodes CASSQDPREAEAFF.

J is TRBJ2-1 and V is TRBV11-3; 13 bases agree with TRBD2. V lost 5 bases, J lost 10 bases, and 8 bases stayed unmatched. The CDR3 has 15 amino acids. Germline CDR1 and CDR2: SGHNT and YENEEA. CDR3 loop: CASSLLAGGPEEQFF. Written as DNA, the CDR3 is TGTGCCAGCAGCCTACTAGCGGGAGGGCCAGAAGAGCAGTTCTTC.

This sequence joins TRBV7-2 and TRBJ2-5; TRBD2 matches at 7 bases. The CDR3 has 17 residues. Germline V gene data show CDR1 as SGHTA and CDR2 as FQGNSA. Unmatched junction bases numbered 15, after V lost 4 bases and J lost 4 bases. The CDR3 spells CASSSTLAGAALETQYF. The CDR3 region has the DNA TGTGCCAGCAGCTCCACCTTGGCGGGAGCAGCTCTAGAGACCCAGTACTTC.

The chain couples TRBV18 to TRBJ2-1; maybe TRBD2 (5 bases). CDR1 is KGHSH and CDR2 is LQKENI in the germline V gene. The CDR3 consists of 14 residues. Trimming removed 2 bases from V and 9 bases from J, with 14 bases in between. This CDR3 reads CASSPGRAGVEQFF. In DNA form, the CDR3 reads TGTGCCAGCTCACCAGGGAGAGCCGGGGTTGAGCAGTTCTTC. Variable domain in full (rest from reference TRBV18 and TRBJ2-1): NAGVMQNPRHLVRRRGQEARLRCSPMKGHSHVYWYRQLPEEGLKFMVYLQKENIIDESGMPKERFSAEFPKEGPSILRIQQVVRGDSAAYFCASSPGRAGVEQFFGPGTRLTVL.

V gene TRBV11-2 combines with J gene TRBJ2-1; D call uncertain. Trimming removed 5 bases at V and 0 bases at J, with 8 bases between. The CDR3 runs to 14 residues. Germline assignment: CDR1 SGHAT and CDR2 FQNNGV. CDR3 sequence reads: CASSQSSSYNEQFF. In nucleotides, the CDR3 is TGTGCCAGCAGCCAATCGAGCTCCTACAATGAGCAGTTCTTC.